Shown below are 13 T cell receptor beta chains from a single sample sequenced in a study of human T cells and chemical hapten exposure. MiXCR was run by TCRdb on the RACE reads, yielding one entry per CDR3 protein. The sample consists of about 52,000 distinct CDR3 sequences, 8% to 10% of them appearing once. Time point reported: patch test 3, about 24 weeks after DPC sensitization. The sample's treatment: therapeutic diphenylcyclopropenone sensitization with weekly scalp DPC. Material: whole blood, obtained in connection with sensitization to the hapten diphenylcyclopropenone (DPC). The receptors derive from a woman aged 40 to 50 with alopecia areata. Some clones in this sample may be carry-over from other donors' samples.

This clonotype was counted only a few times. The chain combines TRBV10-3 with TRBJ2-5; perhaps TRBD2 as D (6 bases). The CDR3 extends over 15 amino acids. The germline gives CDR1 ENHRY, CDR2 SYGVKD. V was trimmed by 0 bases and J by 5 bases, leaving 13 bases between them. The CDR3 coding sequence is TGTGCCATCAGTGAGTCTGCGGGATCAAGGGAGACCCAGTACTTC. Protein: CAISESAGSRETQYF.

The table lists this clonotype with many counts. The chain has TRBV6-6 and TRBJ1-2; no reliable D call. CDR3 size: 12 residues. Trimming took 7 bases from V and 4 from J, leaving 10 bases between them. Germline CDR1 and CDR2: MNHNY and SVGAGI (reference sequence). In DNA form, the CDR3 reads TGTGCCAGCAACGTTAACGGCTATGGCTACACCTTC. It codes for CASNVNGYGYTF.

This clonotype was found many times. The rearrangement links TRBV7-3 to TRBJ2-6; tentatively, D is TRBD2 (6 bases). The CDR3 contains 19 residues. The germline CDR1 and CDR2 sequences are SGHTA and FQGTGA. The germline V and J ends were trimmed by 4 bases and 0 bases, with 19 bases remaining between them. The CDR3, as DNA: TGTGCCAGCAGCTCCCTCTCGGAGGGTTCGGCCTCTGGGGCCAACGTCCTGACTTTC. Protein product: CASSSLSEGSASGANVLTF.

This clonotype was counted only a few times. The rearrangement joins TRBV7-2 to TRBJ1-6, with TRBD1 matching over 8 bases. Germline V gene lookup returns CDR1 SGHTA and CDR2 FQGNSA. This CDR3 has 15 residues. Trimming cost V 2 bases and J 9 bases; bases outside gene matches: 6. CDR3 in DNA: TGTGCCAGCAGCTTATTGGGACAGGTGGTTTCACCCCTCCACTTT. Translating gives CASSLLGQVVSPLHF.

This clonotype was recorded many times. Here the CDR3 reads CASRWTGNLSYNSPLHF. In DNA, the CDR3 is TGTGCCAGCAGATGGACAGGGAACCTCTCCTATAATTCACCCCTCCACTTT. This chain uses TRBV28 with TRBJ1-6; TRBD1 aligns across 8 bases. CDR1 is MDHEN and CDR2 is SYDVKM in the germline V gene. After removal of 6 bases from V and 0 bases from J, the junction contained 7 bases not matched to a gene. CDR3 length equals 17 residues. Complete variable domain (other parts from reference TRBV28 and TRBJ1-6): DVKVTQSSRYLVKRTGEKVFLECVQDMDHENMFWYRQDPGLGLRLIYFSYDVKMKEKGDIPEGYSVSREKKERFSLILESASTNQTSMYLCASRWTGNLSYNSPLHFGNGTRLTVT.

The sample holds many counts of this clonotype. The chain recombines TRBV29-1 with TRBJ2-1, with 12 bases lining up with TRBD2. Germline V CDR1 and CDR2: SQVTM, ANQGSEA. The CDR3 length is 16 residues. The V and J ends lost 6 bases and 0 bases, in that order; junction bases with no gene match: 6. Here the CDR3 reads CSVGLAGPLSYNEQFF. The CDR3 DNA follows: TGCAGCGTCGGACTAGCGGGGCCCCTCTCCTACAATGAGCAGTTCTTC.

This clonotype was detected a few times. The V call is TRBV28, the J call TRBJ2-3, with 12 nucleotides matching TRBD2. In germline, CDR1 is MDHEN, CDR2 SYDVKM. This CDR3 is 15 amino acids long. Trimming took 5 bases from V and 8 from J; bases not matched to a gene: 8. Here the CDR3 DNA reads TGTGCCAGCAGTCCACTAGCGGGGGGTATGGGTACGCAGTATTTT. Protein sequence: CASSPLAGGMGTQYF.

This clonotype was seen many times. This chain links TRBV3-1 with TRBJ2-5, with D maybe TRBD2 (5 bases). This CDR3 is built from 15 residues. The germline V gene has CDR1 LGHDT and CDR2 YNNKEL (reference sequence). Trimming pared 1 base from V and 2 bases from J, leaving 11 bases between. CDR3 protein: CASSQGWPGQETQYF. CDR3 nucleotide sequence: TGTGCCAGCAGCCAAGGGTGGCCGGGGCAAGAGACCCAGTACTTC.

This sequence joins TRBV6-1 and TRBJ2-3, with D possibly matching TRBD2 (5 bases). Germline V gene sequence: CDR1 MNHNS, CDR2 SASEGT. Between the trimmed V and J ends, which lost 3 bases and 2 bases, there was a span of 15 bases. The CDR3 is 16 residues long. CDR3 coding DNA: TGTGCCAGCAGTGATTACGGGGAGAGGGTCACAGATACGCAGTATTTT. It yields the protein CASSDYGERVTDTQYF.

This clonotype was seen just once. This chain joins TRBV20-1 and TRBJ2-3; 8 nucleotides line up with TRBD2. CDR3 length: 14 residues. Germline V gene lookup returns CDR1 DFQATT and CDR2 SNEGSKA (reference sequence). Losses at the gene ends were 1 base for V and 6 bases for J; bases not matched to a gene: 6. The CDR3 region is CSARVSGARDTQYF. The CDR3 coding sequence is TGCAGTGCTAGAGTTAGCGGGGCCCGCGATACGCAGTATTTT.

This clonotype was detected a few times. The J gene is TRBJ2-2, the V gene TRBV9; tentative D call: TRBD1 (6 bases). V lost 5 bases to trimming and J lost 6 bases, with 11 bases between them. The CDR3 consists of 13 residues. Looked up from germline, CDR1 is SGDLS and CDR2 is YYNGEE. The CDR3 reads CASRSGAAGELFF. The CDR3 bases are TGTGCCAGCAGGTCAGGGGCGGCCGGGGAGCTGTTTTTT.

This clonotype has just a few counts. J is TRBJ2-5 and V is TRBV18, with 7 bases identical to TRBD1. V lost 4 bases, J lost 2 bases, and 7 bases stayed unmatched. This CDR3 contains 15 residues. Looked up from germline, CDR1 is KGHSH and CDR2 is LQKENI. In DNA form, the CDR3 reads TGTGCCAGCTCACGTAACAGGGGACAACAAGAGACCCAGTACTTC. Its translation is CASSRNRGQQETQYF.

This clonotype was seen ten or more times. For the CDR3, the DNA is TGTGCCAGCACTCCGACTAGTTCCTACGAGCAGTACTTC. Translated, it gives CASTPTSSYEQYF. This chain links TRBV12-3 or TRBV12-4 with TRBJ2-7; D perhaps matches TRBD2 (6 bases). This CDR3 region has 13 residues. The V end was cut by 7 bases, the J end by 1 base, with 11 bases between.